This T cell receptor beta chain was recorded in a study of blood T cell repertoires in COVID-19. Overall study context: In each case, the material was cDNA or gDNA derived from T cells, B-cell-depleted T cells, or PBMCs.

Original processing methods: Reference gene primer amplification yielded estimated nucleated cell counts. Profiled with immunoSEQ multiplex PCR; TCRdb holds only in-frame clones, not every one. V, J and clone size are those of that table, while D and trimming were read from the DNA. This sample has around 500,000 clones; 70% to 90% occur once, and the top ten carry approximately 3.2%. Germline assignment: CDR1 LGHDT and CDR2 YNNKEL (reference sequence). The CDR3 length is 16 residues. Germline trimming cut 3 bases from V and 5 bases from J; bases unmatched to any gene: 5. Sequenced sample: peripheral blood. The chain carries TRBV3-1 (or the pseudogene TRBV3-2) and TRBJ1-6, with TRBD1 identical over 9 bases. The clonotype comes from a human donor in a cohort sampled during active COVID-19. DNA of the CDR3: TGTGCCAGCAGCCAGAGGGACAGGGAGAATAATTCACCCCTCCACTTT. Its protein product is CASSQRDRENNSPLHF.